One T cell receptor (beta chain) is described in this entry. Antigen: not known. TCRdb passed the 5' RACE reads through MiXCR, listing each CDR3 protein once. The sample lists 4,500 to 6,000 distinct CDR3 sequences; about 8% were seen once. This sample's time point: sample taken at primary tumor resection. Unsorted tumor, nontumor lung tissue or cryopreserved PBMC supplied the whole RNA. This sample stems from a study of spatial heterogeneity in lung cancer. On the study more broadly: Detected beta-chain sequences consistently exceeded alpha-chain sequences. For tumor regions, TCR transcript counts showed a strong correlation with a T cell module score derived from matched bulk RNA-seq. Study findings and constraints: It was found that expanded intratumoral alpha and beta TCR counts tracked tumor mutation counts.

V lost 6 bases and J lost 4; bases outside the gene matches: 5. Germline V gene data show CDR1 as MNHEY and CDR2 as SMNVEV (reference sequence). This CDR3 spans 14 amino acids. The chain couples TRBV27 to TRBJ2-1; 8 bases align to TRBD2. This receptor was identified in a female donor with early-stage non-small cell lung cancer. The input for sequencing was lung tumor tissue, taken at surgery. In DNA form, the CDR3 reads TGTGCCAGCAGCGTAGCGGGGTCATACAATGAGCAGTTCTTC. Protein: CASSVAGSYNEQFF.